This TCR beta chain was obtained from a study of CD4 T cells in relation to SARS-CoV-2 and coronaviruses. The study's findings and limits: Culture-expanded clones reflect memory recall rather than primary priming during culture. In roughly 61% of donors, memory CD4+ clonotypes crossrecognized SARS-CoV-2 and at least one common cold coronavirus spike.

To note about this clone: Antigen unknown.

Sequenced by immunoSEQ multiplex PCR; TCRdb stores in-frame clones only, minus some. The data contain more than 30,000 clones, around 85% of them singletons. Germline CDR1 reads SNHLY; CDR2 reads FYNNEI. The V gene end was trimmed by 4 bases and the J gene end by 3 bases; junction bases not matched to a gene: 13. The CDR3 runs to 17 residues. The TCR was taken from an adult with COVID-19. The V gene is TRBV2, the J gene TRBJ2-3; 7 bases agree with TRBD2. The sample consisted of memory CD4+ T cells from PBMCs. CDR3 amino acids: CASSAGSSGDFTDTQYF. CDR3 nucleotides: TGTGCCAGCAGTGCAGGGTCTAGCGGAGATTTTACAGATACGCAGTATTTT.